Listed below are T cell receptor beta chains from one sample, sequenced in a study of blood T cell repertoires in COVID-19. Some clones are missing from TCRdb's copy, which holds only in-frame ones; the method was immunoSEQ multiplex PCR. The data contain about 120,000 clones, nearly 90% of them seen just once; the ten biggest clones take up under 4.5%. Sequenced: peripheral blood. These receptors were obtained from a woman in her fifties or sixties with COVID-19, enrolled during active disease. CDR3s include the opening cysteine and the closing phenylalanine or tryptophan. D genes are given only for firm matches. Clone sizes are given selectively: once, few, many, or a class where the clone is expanded.

v_call	clone_size	j_call	d_call	cdr3_aa	cdr3_nt
TRBV30	.	TRBJ2-5	.	CAWSPGVAQETQYF	TGTGCCTGGAGTCCGGGGGTCGCGCAAGAGACCCAGTACTTC
TRBV11-2	.	TRBJ2-7	TRBD2	CASSLGLAYEQYF	TGTGCCAGCAGCCTCGGACTAGCCTACGAGCAGTACTTC
TRBV25-1	.	TRBJ2-7	TRBD1	CASSRDRAPYEQYF	TGTGCCAGTTCCCGGGACAGGGCACCCTACGAGCAGTACTTC
TRBV30	.	TRBJ1-5	.	CAWSPPDRSNQPQHF	TGTGCCTGGAGTCCCCCCGACAGATCCAATCAGCCCCAGCATTTT
TRBV18	.	TRBJ2-7	.	CASSPQQGDNEQYF	TGTGCCAGCTCACCACAGCAGGGCGACAACGAGCAGTACTTC
TRBV27	.	TRBJ1-2	.	CASSLDRDYGYTF	TGTGCCAGCAGTTTGGACAGAGACTATGGCTACACCTTC
TRBV9	.	TRBJ2-1	.	CASSVGGSERTYNEQFF	TGTGCCAGCAGCGTAGGTGGTTCCGAACGAACATACAATGAGCAGTTCTTC
TRBV5-4	.	TRBJ2-2	TRBD2	CASSLELAAPRELFF	TGTGCCAGCAGCTTGGAACTAGCGGCGCCGAGGGAGCTGTTTTTT
TRBV5-5	.	TRBJ1-2	.	CASSLSDVAGYGYTF	TGTGCCAGCAGCTTGTCCGACGTGGCGGGCTATGGCTACACCTTC
TRBV7-3	.	TRBJ2-1	TRBD1	CASSFTSSTGDNEQFF	TGTGCCAGCAGCTTCACGTCAAGCACAGGGGACAATGAGCAGTTCTTC
TRBV2	once	TRBJ1-4	TRBD1	CASSTDRVNEKLFF	TGTGCCAGCAGCACGGACAGGGTTAATGAAAAACTGTTTTTT
TRBV2	.	TRBJ1-2	TRBD1	CASRDRVGYGYTF	TGTGCCAGCAGGGACAGGGTCGGCTATGGCTACACCTTC
TRBV4-1	.	TRBJ2-7	TRBD2	CASRRAGGSYEQYF	TGCGCCAGCCGAAGGGCGGGGGGGTCCTACGAGCAGTACTTC
TRBV29-1	.	TRBJ2-3	TRBD1	CSVGGTGGSTDTQYF	TGCAGCGTTGGGGGGACAGGGGGGAGCACAGATACGCAGTATTTT
TRBV4-1	.	TRBJ2-1	.	CASSQGSASFSSEQFF	TGCGCCAGCAGCCAAGGATCGGCTAGCTTTAGTAGTGAGCAGTTCTTC
TRBV7-9	.	TRBJ1-3	.	CASRLSGNTIYF	TGTGCCAGCAGACTTTCTGGAAACACCATATATTTT
TRBV2	.	TRBJ1-4	.	CASRKPRGRGEKLFF	TGTGCCAGCAGAAAGCCACGCGGGCGGGGTGAAAAACTGTTTTTT
TRBV30	.	TRBJ1-5	.	CAWSPPGDNTQPQHF	TGTGCCTGGTCTCCACCAGGGGACAACACTCAGCCCCAGCATTTT
TRBV13	.	TRBJ2-2	TRBD1	CASSLLQGAAGELFF	TGTGCCAGCAGCTTATTACAGGGGGCGGCCGGGGAGCTGTTTTTT
TRBV6-2/TRBV6-3	.	TRBJ2-7	TRBD1	CASSRRGQGILDEQYF	TGTGCCAGCAGTCGTCGGGGACAGGGGATATTGGACGAGCAGTACTTC
TRBV4-1	once	TRBJ1-3	TRBD1	CASTGQTSGNTIYF	TGCGCCAGCACGGGACAGACCTCTGGAAACACCATATATTTT
TRBV7-6	.	TRBJ1-5	TRBD1	CASSRGTGRLASNQPQHF	TGTGCCAGCAGCAGAGGGACAGGGAGACTGGCCAGCAATCAGCCCCAGCATTTT
TRBV4-1	.	TRBJ1-2	TRBD1	CASSLINRGYGYTF	TGCGCCAGCAGTCTAATTAACAGGGGCTATGGCTACACCTTC
TRBV15	.	TRBJ2-5	.	CATSRDSGEETQYF	TGTGCCACCAGCAGAGATTCAGGGGAAGAGACCCAGTACTTC
TRBV11-2	.	TRBJ2-2	TRBD2	CASSRSGGTGELFF	TGTGCCAGCAGCCGTAGCGGGGGGACCGGGGAGCTGTTTTTT
TRBV28	few	TRBJ2-7	.	CASSLFFGSYEQYF	TGTGCCAGCAGTTTATTTTTCGGCTCCTACGAGCAGTACTTC
TRBV9	once	TRBJ2-1	TRBD2	CASSVLPARLAGYNEQFF	TGTGCCAGCAGCGTCCTACCGGCCCGTCTAGCGGGATACAATGAGCAGTTCTTC
TRBV5-4	.	TRBJ1-1	TRBD1	CASSRDRGLNTEAFF	TGTGCCAGCAGTCGGGACAGGGGCTTGAACACTGAAGCTTTCTTT
TRBV4-3	.	TRBJ2-1	TRBD2	CASSQSPSGGRSNNEQFF	TGCGCCAGCAGCCAATCCCCTAGCGGGGGACGAAGTAACAATGAGCAGTTCTTC
TRBV25-1	.	TRBJ1-2	TRBD1	CASSRSRTGNIYGYTF	TGTGCCAGCAGTAGATCGCGGACAGGAAATATCTATGGCTACACCTTC
TRBV4-3	.	TRBJ1-2	TRBD1	CASSQDGTGGIGYTF	TGCGCCAGCAGCCAAGATGGGACAGGGGGCATCGGCTACACCTTC
TRBV27	.	TRBJ1-6	TRBD1	CASSFTRTGLYNSPLHF	TGTGCCAGCAGTTTTACTCGGACAGGGTTGTATAATTCACCCCTCCACTTT
TRBV2	.	TRBJ1-5	.	CASSLTETQPQHF	TGTGCCAGCAGTCTAACAGAGACTCAGCCCCAGCATTTT
TRBV9	.	TRBJ2-7	.	CASSGRVSSYEQYF	TGTGCCAGCAGCGGGCGGGTCAGCTCCTACGAGCAGTACTTC
TRBV9	.	TRBJ2-1	.	CASSVNRDYNEQFF	TGTGCCAGCAGCGTGAACAGAGATTACAATGAGCAGTTCTTC
TRBV19	.	TRBJ1-1	TRBD1	CASRQGDNTEAFF	TGTGCCAGTAGACAGGGGGACAACACTGAAGCTTTCTTT
TRBV4-1	.	TRBJ2-2	TRBD1	CASSLVQGAVGELFF	TGCGCCAGCAGCCTAGTACAGGGGGCGGTCGGGGAGCTGTTTTTT
TRBV6-5	.	TRBJ1-4	.	CASSYRGATTNEKLFF	TGTGCCAGCAGTTACCGTGGGGCTACAACTAATGAAAAACTGTTTTTT
TRBV7-8	.	TRBJ1-3	.	CASSLAFVSSGNTIYF	TGTGCCAGCAGCTTAGCCTTCGTCTCCTCTGGAAACACCATATATTTT
TRBV3-1/TRBV3-2	.	TRBJ1-5	TRBD1	CASSRGTGSNQPQHF	TGTGCCAGCAGCCGGGGGACAGGGAGCAATCAGCCCCAGCATTTT
TRBV9	.	TRBJ1-1	.	CASSPMTGNTEAFF	TGTGCCAGCAGCCCGATGACAGGGAACACTGAAGCTTTCTTT
TRBV27	.	TRBJ2-7	.	CASSLSWAGTNEQYF	TGTGCCAGCAGTTTGTCGTGGGCAGGTACCAACGAGCAGTACTTC
TRBV10-3	.	TRBJ2-3	.	CAISDRDTTSTDTQYF	TGTGCCATCAGTGACCGGGACACCACTAGCACAGATACGCAGTATTTT
TRBV19	.	TRBJ2-3	.	CASSPSLAATQYF	TGTGCCAGTAGTCCATCACTAGCCGCTACGCAGTATTTT
TRBV14	.	TRBJ1-2	.	CASSQVVSLEGYTF	TGTGCCAGCAGCCAAGTGGTGAGCTTAGAAGGCTACACCTTC
TRBV19	.	TRBJ2-1	.	CASSMPGDNEQFF	TGTGCCAGTAGTATGCCAGGGGACAATGAGCAGTTCTTC
TRBV6-5	.	TRBJ2-2	TRBD1	CASRGQASGELFF	TGTGCCAGCAGGGGACAGGCCTCCGGGGAGCTGTTTTTT
TRBV6-1	.	TRBJ2-7	.	CASSESWGGGNAYEQYF	TGTGCCAGCAGTGAAAGTTGGGGGGGCGGCAATGCCTACGAGCAGTACTTC
TRBV7-2	.	TRBJ2-7	TRBD1	CASSTTGGLREQYF	TGTGCCAGCAGCACGACAGGGGGGTTGAGAGAGCAGTACTTC